Listed below are T cell receptor beta chains from one sample, sequenced in a study of cytomegalovirus exposure and HLA in healthy donors. Generated by immunoSEQ multiplex PCR, the TCRdb table keeps only in-frame clones and is missing some. This table holds about 140,000 clones, around 80% found once. Sequenced input: PBMCs. All receptors derive from a woman aged 35 to 49 in good health and CMV-seronegative. The CDR3 runs from the conserved cysteine through the conserved F or W. The D gene is left open where the match is weak. Where a row states a size, it is once, few, many or the class of an expanded clone; other rows omit it.

D gene: TRBD2
V gene: TRBV5-1
CDR3 length: 16
J gene: TRBJ2-7
clone size: -
CDR3 DNA: TGCGCCAGCAGCCGCCAGACTAGCGGGAGCTCCTACGAGCAGTACTTC
CDR3 protein: CASSRQTSGSSYEQYF

D gene: -
V gene: TRBV2
CDR3 length: 13
J gene: TRBJ2-7
clone size: -
CDR3 DNA: TGTGCCAGCAGTGTGGGCAGGGCCTACGAGCAGTACTTC
CDR3 protein: CASSVGRAYEQYF

D gene: TRBD2
V gene: TRBV11-2
CDR3 length: 18
J gene: TRBJ2-2
clone size: many
CDR3 DNA: TGTGCCAGCAGCTTACTAAAAGGACTAGCCAGTTACACCGGGGAGCTGTTTTTT
CDR3 protein: CASSLLKGLASYTGELFF

D gene: -
V gene: TRBV7-9
CDR3 length: 12
J gene: TRBJ1-1
clone size: -
CDR3 DNA: TGTGCCAGCAGCGTGGTAGACACTGAAGCTTTCTTT
CDR3 protein: CASSVVDTEAFF

D gene: -
V gene: TRBV7-2
CDR3 length: 14
J gene: TRBJ1-1
clone size: -
CDR3 DNA: TGTGCCAGCAGCTTAGCCTCGAGCGGAACTGAAGCTTTCTTT
CDR3 protein: CASSLASSGTEAFF

D gene: TRBD1
V gene: TRBV5-1
CDR3 length: 15
J gene: TRBJ2-7
clone size: -
CDR3 DNA: TGCGCCAGCAGCTTGGGGGGACAGGGTAGTTACGAGCAGTACTTC
CDR3 protein: CASSLGGQGSYEQYF

D gene: TRBD2
V gene: TRBV7-2
CDR3 length: 15
J gene: TRBJ2-7
clone size: -
CDR3 DNA: TGTGCCAGCAGCTTAGGGGGGGGGTCAACCTACGAGCAGTACTTC
CDR3 protein: CASSLGGGSTYEQYF

D gene: TRBD2
V gene: TRBV7-8
CDR3 length: 21
J gene: TRBJ2-6
clone size: -
CDR3 DNA: TGTGCCAGCGGAGGGGGACTAGCGGGAGCCGAATCGAGCTCTGGGGCCAACGTCCTGACTTTC
CDR3 protein: CASGGGLAGAESSSGANVLTF

D gene: -
V gene: TRBV11-2
CDR3 length: 13
J gene: TRBJ1-1
clone size: once
CDR3 DNA: TGTGCCAGCAGCCCCCAGTTGAACACTGAAGCTTTCTTT
CDR3 protein: CASSPQLNTEAFF

D gene: -
V gene: TRBV15
CDR3 length: 15
J gene: TRBJ2-2
clone size: -
CDR3 DNA: TGTGCCACCACCAGGTCCCAGGGTCAGGCCGGGGAGCTGTTTTTT
CDR3 protein: CATTRSQGQAGELFF

D gene: TRBD1
V gene: TRBV11-2
CDR3 length: 14
J gene: TRBJ1-1
clone size: few
CDR3 DNA: TGTGCCAGCAGCTTAGTTCAGGGGGGCACTGAAGCTTTCTTT
CDR3 protein: CASSLVQGGTEAFF

D gene: TRBD2
V gene: TRBV5-6
CDR3 length: 14
J gene: TRBJ2-3
clone size: once
CDR3 DNA: TGTGCCAGCAGCTTCCGGGAGGGGAAAGATACGCAGTATTTT
CDR3 protein: CASSFREGKDTQYF

D gene: TRBD2
V gene: TRBV2
CDR3 length: 17
J gene: TRBJ2-7
clone size: -
CDR3 DNA: TGTGCAACGCATAAGGGACTAGCGGGGGGCCCCCGATACGAGCAGTACTTC
CDR3 protein: CATHKGLAGGPRYEQYF

D gene: TRBD1
V gene: TRBV5-6
CDR3 length: 17
J gene: TRBJ1-4
clone size: -
CDR3 DNA: TGTGCCAGCAGCTTGGGACAGGGGACCTTTGGTTGGGAAAAACTGTTTTTT
CDR3 protein: CASSLGQGTFGWEKLFF

D gene: TRBD2
V gene: TRBV29-1
CDR3 length: 13
J gene: TRBJ2-7
clone size: few
CDR3 DNA: TGCAGCGTTCGTATAGCGGGAGAGGGCGAGCAGTACTTC
CDR3 protein: CSVRIAGEGEQYF

D gene: -
V gene: TRBV5-5
CDR3 length: 15
J gene: TRBJ2-7
clone size: -
CDR3 DNA: TGTGCCAGCAGCTTGGTAGGTACAGGGTACCGGGAGCAGTACTTC
CDR3 protein: CASSLVGTGYREQYF

D gene: -
V gene: TRBV30
CDR3 length: 13
J gene: TRBJ1-5
clone size: -
CDR3 DNA: TGTGCCTGGAGTCCGCAGGGGTATCAGCCCCAGCATTTT
CDR3 protein: CAWSPQGYQPQHF

D gene: -
V gene: TRBV5-1
CDR3 length: 14
J gene: TRBJ1-2
clone size: -
CDR3 DNA: TGCGCCAGCAGCTTGGGACAGTCTAACTATGGCTACACCTTC
CDR3 protein: CASSLGQSNYGYTF

D gene: TRBD1
V gene: TRBV7-9
CDR3 length: 16
J gene: TRBJ2-7
clone size: -
CDR3 DNA: TGTGCCAGCAGCTTAGGCCCGGGACAGGCAACCTACGAGCAGTACTTC
CDR3 protein: CASSLGPGQATYEQYF

D gene: TRBD2
V gene: TRBV5-4
CDR3 length: 15
J gene: TRBJ2-1
clone size: -
CDR3 DNA: TGTGCCAGCAGCTCAGGACTAGCGGGAGGTTATGAGCAGTTCTTC
CDR3 protein: CASSSGLAGGYEQFF

D gene: -
V gene: TRBV27
CDR3 length: 16
J gene: TRBJ2-2
clone size: -
CDR3 DNA: TGTGCCAGCAGTTTAGGAGCTAGCCGTTACACCGGGGAGCTGTTTTTT
CDR3 protein: CASSLGASRYTGELFF

D gene: -
V gene: TRBV4-3
CDR3 length: 14
J gene: TRBJ2-7
clone size: -
CDR3 DNA: TGCGCCAGCAGCCAAGTCAGGGGCAAGTACGAGCAGTACTTC
CDR3 protein: CASSQVRGKYEQYF

D gene: TRBD1
V gene: TRBV28
CDR3 length: 14
J gene: TRBJ2-7
clone size: -
CDR3 DNA: TGTGCCAAAACGACCGGGACAGGGGCCTACGAGCAGTACTTC
CDR3 protein: CAKTTGTGAYEQYF

D gene: -
V gene: TRBV18
CDR3 length: 13
J gene: TRBJ2-2
clone size: -
CDR3 DNA: TGTGCCAGCTCAGTCCAGCGACCCGGGGAGCTGTTTTTT
CDR3 protein: CASSVQRPGELFF

D gene: -
V gene: TRBV18
CDR3 length: 15
J gene: TRBJ1-1
clone size: -
CDR3 DNA: TGTGCCAGCTCACCACAGGGGGTATTGAACACTGAAGCTTTCTTT
CDR3 protein: CASSPQGVLNTEAFF

D gene: -
V gene: TRBV7-3
CDR3 length: 12
J gene: TRBJ1-1
clone size: -
CDR3 DNA: TGTGCCAGCAGCTTGCCTGGGGGGGAAGCTTTCTTT
CDR3 protein: CASSLPGGEAFF

D gene: TRBD1
V gene: TRBV2
CDR3 length: 13
J gene: TRBJ1-5
clone size: -
CDR3 DNA: TGTGCCAGCAGTGGGACAGGTGTTCAGCCCCAGCATTTT
CDR3 protein: CASSGTGVQPQHF